The sequence of this T cell receptor (beta chain) was determined in a study of cytomegalovirus exposure and HLA in healthy donors. Study-level information: A preliminary data release comprised tens of millions of unique TCRs obtained from HLA-typed donors.

Note on this clone: Its antigen is currently unknown.

Both 60 Vbeta primers and 13 Jbeta primers went into the PCR. Produced via immunoSEQ multiplex PCR; TCRdb's table is partial and in-frame only. The sample's table shows roughly 120,000 clones. V lost 5 bases to trimming and J lost 3 bases; unmatched junction nucleotides: 7. There are 15 residues in the CDR3. Germline CDR1 LNHDA, CDR2 SQIVND (reference sequence). Study results and limitations: Cytomegalovirus status was reportedly diagnosed by the classifier with high sensitivity and specificity.

The rearrangement links TRBV19 to TRBJ2-1, with 7 bases matching TRBD2. Sequencing input: PBMCs. The receptor's source is a man aged 35-49 years in good health and CMV-seropositive. The CDR3 reads CASSSLQRDYNEQFF. The CDR3 coding sequence is TGTGCCAGTAGTTCCCTCCAGCGGGACTACAATGAGCAGTTCTTC.